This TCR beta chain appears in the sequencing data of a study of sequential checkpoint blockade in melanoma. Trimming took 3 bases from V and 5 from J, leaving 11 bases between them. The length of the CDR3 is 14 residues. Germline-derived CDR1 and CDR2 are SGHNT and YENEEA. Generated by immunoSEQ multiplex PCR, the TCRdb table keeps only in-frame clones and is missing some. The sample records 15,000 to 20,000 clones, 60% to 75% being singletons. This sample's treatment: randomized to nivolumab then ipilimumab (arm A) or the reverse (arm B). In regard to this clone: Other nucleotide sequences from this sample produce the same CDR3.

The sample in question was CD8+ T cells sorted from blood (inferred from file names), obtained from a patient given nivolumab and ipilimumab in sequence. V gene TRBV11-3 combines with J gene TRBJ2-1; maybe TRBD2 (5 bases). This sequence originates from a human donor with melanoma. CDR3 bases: TGTGCCAGCAGCTTGGAGGCAGCAAACAATGAGCAGTTCTTC. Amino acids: CASSLEAANNEQFF.